The next 7 T cell receptor beta chains were all read from a single sample in a study of vaccination effects on CD4 cells after COVID-19. The table came from immunoSEQ multiplex PCR; TCRdb's copy has only in-frame clones and leaves some out. The profile shows about 34,000 clones, over 60% of them singletons. What these receptors recognize is not known. Viral peptide pool expansion of antigen-specific CD4+ T cells preceded sequencing in the ViraFEST assay. Subsequent to a culture period of more than 8 days, CD4+ T cells were isolated. Between March and December 2020, the person had a SARS-CoV-2 infection that PCR confirmed. The sequencing here drew on CD4+ T cells from PBMCs cultured with a peptide pool, taken before COVID-19 vaccination. The origin of the receptors is a human donor who had a prior SARS-CoV-2 infection.

The chain uses TRBV30 and TRBJ1-2; the match to TRBD1 covers 7 bases. Trimming took 0 bases from V and 0 from J; bases not matched to a gene: 1. Germline V gives CDR1 GTSNPN, CDR2 SVGIG (reference sequence). The CDR3 contains 14 residues. This chain's CDR3 is CAWSVGQANYGYTF. The CDR3 region has the DNA TGTGCCTGGAGTGTAGGACAGGCTAACTATGGCTACACCTTC.

This clone was observed once. The chain recombines TRBV3-1 (or the pseudogene TRBV3-2) with TRBJ2-3, with 8 bases fitting TRBD2. The CDR3 totals 15 residues. V shed 2 bases, J shed 5 bases, and the junction held 6 bases outside the gene matches. Germline assignment: CDR1 LGHDT and CDR2 YNNKEL (reference sequence). The CDR3 is CASSQWGLEEDTQYF. The CDR3 DNA reads TGTGCCAGCAGCCAATGGGGACTAGAGGAAGATACGCAGTATTTT.

This clone came up once. V is TRBV15 and J is TRBJ2-7, with 7 bases lining up with TRBD1. In germline, CDR1 is LNHNV, CDR2 YYDKDF (reference sequence). V lost 0 bases and J lost 5; bases outside the gene matches: 7. The CDR3 length is 15 residues. CDR3: CATSRDLRQGDEQYF. As DNA, the CDR3 is TGTGCCACCAGCAGAGATCTGAGGCAGGGGGACGAGCAGTACTTC.

This clone turned up a few times. The J gene is TRBJ1-6, the V gene TRBV5-1, with D possibly matching TRBD1 (5 bases). This CDR3 is 14 amino acids long. Trimming pared 0 bases from V and 6 bases from J, leaving 7 bases between. Germline loops: CDR1 SGHRS, CDR2 YFSETQ. The CDR3 protein is CASSLAGGNSPLHF. CDR3 nucleotides: TGCGCCAGCAGCTTGGCCGGGGGTAATTCACCCCTCCACTTT.

A few counts support this clone. The chain's CDR3 is CASSLDYRGPYEQYF. DNA for the CDR3: TGTGCCAGCAGCTTAGATTATAGGGGGCCCTACGAGCAGTACTTC. The V and J genes are TRBV11-2 and TRBJ2-7; TRBD1 aligns across 7 bases. The CDR3 is made up of 15 amino acids. Per the germline V gene, CDR1 is SGHAT and CDR2 is FQNNGV. The junction had 4 bases not matched to a gene; V was cut back by 0 bases and J by 2 bases.

The chain is built from TRBV24-1 and TRBJ2-2, with TRBD1 identical over 12 bases. With 1 base clipped from V and 7 bases from J, the junction kept 3 bases outside the gene matches. CDR1 and CDR2 from the germline V gene are KGHDR and SFDVKD. The length of the CDR3 is 16 residues. The CDR3 DNA is TGTGCCACCAGTGATTTCCGGGACAGGGGGCGCGGGGAGCTGTTTTTT. The encoded protein is CATSDFRDRGRGELFF.

In nucleotides, the CDR3 is TGTGCCAGTAGTCGACAGATCTCCAATGAGCAGTTCTTC. It is translated as CASSRQISNEQFF. J is TRBJ2-1 and V is TRBV19; weak D call: TRBD1 (5 bases). V lost 5 bases and J 6 bases, leaving 11 bases between the germline ends. This CDR3 is 13 amino acids long. Germline CDR1 reads LNHDA; CDR2 reads SQIVND (reference sequence).